The 20 T cell receptor beta chains below were found in one sample sequenced in a study of blood T cells in healthy people across ages. Primers used in a second PCR of roughly 7 to 11 cycles were a sample-barcoded 5' primer and a J-beta primer mix. TCRdb reanalysed the 5' RACE reads using MiXCR and keeps one entry per CDR3 protein. The sample includes 650,000 to 700,000 distinct CDR3 sequences, around 50% of them seen just once. Sequenced material: blood. The receptors shown here come from a woman at least 80 years old in good health.

V usage is TRBV12-5 and J usage is TRBJ2-2; 7 nucleotides match TRBD2. V lost 6 bases to trimming and J lost 6 bases; unmatched junction nucleotides: 13. Germline V gives CDR1 LGHNT, CDR2 FRNRAP. This CDR3 spans 16 amino acids. CDR3 DNA sequence: TGTGCTAGTGGCCCAACCCGGGAGGAGGGACCCGGGGAGCTGTTTTTT. Residues: CASGPTREEGPGELFF.

Regarding this clonotype: A read error may be the cause here, since a much bigger clone is one base away. This chain links TRBV20-1 with TRBJ1-6, with TRBD1 matching over 8 bases. The V gene end was trimmed by 4 bases and the J gene end by 9 bases; junction bases not matched to a gene: 11. CDR1 is DFQATT, CDR2 SNEGSKA, per germline (reference sequence). The CDR3 has 15 residues. CDR3: CSANQTGDFGSPLHF. The CDR3 DNA reads TGCAGTGCTAACCAGACAGGGGATTTTGGTTCACCCCTCCACTTT.

There are many counts of this clonotype. The J gene is TRBJ2-5, the V gene TRBV29-1, with D tentatively TRBD1 (6 bases). Germline values: CDR1 SQVTM, CDR2 ANQGSEA. This CDR3 comprises 13 residues. V lost 5 bases and J 9 bases, leaving 19 bases between the germline ends. This CDR3 reads CSVTDRTHKAQYF. In DNA form, the CDR3 reads TGCAGCGTTACCGACAGGACGCATAAGGCCCAGTACTTC.

This clonotype was observed many times. The chain recombines TRBV7-9 with TRBJ2-1, with 9 bases identical to TRBD1. The CDR3 consists of 16 residues. Germline CDR1 is SEHNR and CDR2 is FQNEAQ (reference sequence). The trim removed 4 bases at V and 7 bases at J, leaving 11 bases unmatched. The CDR3 DNA reads TGTGCCAGCAGCTGGCGGGACAGGGCCGCTTATAATGAGCAGTTCTTC. Encoded protein: CASSWRDRAAYNEQFF.

This clonotype was observed at least ten times. The chain has TRBV5-1 and TRBJ2-7; D remains unclear. Looked up from germline, CDR1 is SGHRS and CDR2 is YFSETQ. This CDR3 comprises 14 residues. V was clipped by 0 bases and J by 2 bases, with 9 bases between them. This CDR3 is CASSLEPAPYEQYF. DNA of the CDR3: TGCGCCAGCAGCTTGGAGCCGGCCCCCTACGAGCAGTACTTC. The whole variable domain, filled in from reference TRBV5-1 and TRBJ2-7, reads KAGVTQTPRYLIKTRGQQVTLSCSPISGHRSVSWYQQTPGQGLQFLFEYFSETQRNKGNFPGRFSGRQFSNSRSEMNVSTLELGDSALYLCASSLEPAPYEQYFGPGTRLTVT.

CDR3 sequence (DNA): TGTGCCAGCAAGAGGGTTGGGAATGAGCAGTTCTTC. Translated: CASKRVGNEQFF. J is TRBJ2-1 and V is TRBV11-1; D may be TRBD2 (5 bases). This CDR3 is 12 amino acids long. V lost 7 bases and J 7 bases, leaving 11 bases between the germline ends. Germline loops: CDR1 SGHAT, CDR2 FQDESV (reference sequence).

The table lists this clonotype with many counts. The V gene is TRBV9, the J gene TRBJ2-7, with D perhaps TRBD2 (5 bases). Germline CDR1 is SGDLS and CDR2 is YYNGEE. V dropped 2 bases and J dropped 2 bases, with 14 bases sitting between them. This CDR3 comprises 15 residues. CDR3 bases: TGTGCCAGCAGCGTGAGCGCAACGACTACCTACGAGCAGTACTTC. Its protein product is CASSVSATTTYEQYF.

CDR3 amino acids: CASSLGPGLAGYRQYF. CDR3 nucleotide sequence: TGTGCCAGCAGCTTGGGTCCGGGACTAGCGGGATATAGGCAGTACTTC. The V gene is TRBV7-2, the J gene TRBJ2-5, with TRBD2 identical over 13 bases. J lost 11 bases, V lost 3 bases, and 12 bases had no gene match. Germline CDR1 reads SGHTA; CDR2 reads FQGNSA. The CDR3 is 16 residues long.

This chain links TRBV25-1 with TRBJ2-7, with a tentative D call TRBD1 (5 bases). The last part of the DNA fits TRBJ2-4 better; the J call may be wrong. The CDR3 runs to 13 residues. In germline, CDR1 is MGHDK, CDR2 SYGVNS. The CDR3 nucleotides are TGTGCCAGCAAGGCGCAGGGAATAAACATTCAGTACTTC. Its protein product is CASKAQGINIQYF.

This clonotype was observed many times. The chain links TRBV21-1 to TRBJ2-7; no check of the table's D call, TRBD1, against the DNA was made. TRBV21-1 is reported as a pseudogene. This CDR3 has 17 residues. The CDR3 DNA sequence: TGTGCCAGGAAACCCGGGACAGGGAGGTTTGAGTTCTACGAGCAGTACTTC. The encoded protein is CARKPGTGRFEFYEQYF.

The chain joins TRBV12-3 or TRBV12-4 to TRBJ2-4, with D unclear. The J call may be mistaken, given a closer DNA end match to TRBJ2-7. The CDR3 covers 14 residues. The CDR3 region is CASSPPAVIYEQYF. In nucleotides, the CDR3 is TGTGCCAGCAGCCCCCCGGCGGTCATCTACGAGCAGTACTTC.

The chain employs TRBV20-1 and TRBJ2-3; TRBD2 might be the D (5 bases). The CDR3 spans 15 residues. V gave up 6 bases and J gave up 1 base, with 17 bases separating them. Looked up from germline, CDR1 is DFQATT and CDR2 is SNEGSKA (reference sequence). The CDR3 DNA sequence: TGCAGTGCCCCCCTGGGGAGCCGTCGCACAGATACGCAGTATTTT. It translates to CSAPLGSRRTDTQYF.

The rearrangement joins TRBV20-1 to TRBJ1-1, with a weak D call TRBD1 (6 bases). The CDR3 runs to 13 residues. V dropped 6 bases and J dropped 2 bases, with 13 bases sitting between them. Germline V CDR1 and CDR2: DFQATT, SNEGSKA (reference sequence). The CDR3 sequence is CSASRTANTEAFF. For the CDR3, the DNA is TGCAGTGCCTCCCGGACAGCAAACACTGAAGCTTTCTTT.

This clonotype showed up many times. The chain has TRBV4-1 and TRBJ2-4; D gene ambiguous. Germline CDR1 reads MGHRA; CDR2 reads YSYEKL. CDR3 size: 12 residues. Trimming took 8 bases from V and 2 from J, leaving 7 bases between them. CDR3 sequence: CASLDTKNIQYF. CDR3 DNA sequence: TGCGCCAGCCTGGATACCAAAAACATTCAGTACTTC.

The chain is built from TRBV20-1 and TRBJ2-1; D might be TRBD2 (6 bases). Trimming removed 0 bases at V and 3 bases at J, with 12 bases between. The V gene's germline CDR1 is DFQATT and CDR2 SNEGSKA (reference sequence). This CDR3 has 15 residues. DNA for the CDR3: TGCAGTGCTAGAGACGGAGGGAGCTACTACAATGAGCAGTTCTTC. Its protein is CSARDGGSYYNEQFF.

In this sample, this clonotype turned up many times. The chain combines TRBV10-3 with TRBJ2-7; 9 bases are a match to TRBD1. The germline gives CDR1 ENHRY, CDR2 SYGVKD. With V trimmed by 4 bases and J by 2 bases, 0 bases remained unmatched. CDR3 size: 13 residues. The CDR3 DNA follows: TGTGCCATCAGTGGGACAGGGGCCTACGAGCAGTACTTC. This codes for CAISGTGAYEQYF.

This clonotype occurred a few times. The chain recombines TRBV11-1 with TRBJ2-7; D possibly matches TRBD1 or TRBD2 (7 bases each). The germline gives CDR1 SGHAT, CDR2 FQDESV (reference sequence). The length of the CDR3 is 17 residues. Trimming stripped 4 bases from V and 2 bases from J, with 21 bases between. CDR3 nucleotides: TGTGCCAGCAGCTATTACGAGGGGGCTAGCGGAACCTACGAGCAGTACTTC. It translates to CASSYYEGASGTYEQYF.

The chain is built from TRBV7-3 and TRBJ2-1; 7 nucleotides agree with TRBD2. After removal of 5 bases from V and 5 bases from J, the junction contained 15 bases not matched to a gene. CDR3 length: 17 amino acids. CDR1 is SGHTA and CDR2 is FQGTGA in the germline V gene. The CDR3 loop is CASSAAPVAGKDNEQFF. In DNA, the CDR3 is TGTGCCAGCAGCGCAGCCCCAGTAGCGGGTAAAGACAATGAGCAGTTCTTC.

The rearrangement links TRBV6-6 to TRBJ2-1, with TRBD2 as a possible D gene (6 bases). The CDR3 spans 12 residues. Germline loops: CDR1 MNHNY, CDR2 SVGAGI (reference sequence). Trimming cost V 5 bases and J 7 bases, with 9 bases left between them. Here the CDR3 DNA reads TGTGCCAGCAGTGGGGGACTGAATGAGCAGTTCTTC. Amino acid sequence: CASSGGLNEQFF.

This clonotype was counted between two and nine times. The V call is TRBV7-8, the J call TRBJ2-3, with D perhaps matching TRBD1 (5 bases). The CDR3 consists of 17 residues. Trimming shortened V by 8 bases and J by 5 bases, and 26 bases separated the two germline ends. Per germline, CDR1 SGHVS and CDR2 FQNEAQ. This CDR3 is CASGLKTLPVRVDTQYF. As DNA, the CDR3 is TGTGCCAGCGGCCTTAAGACGTTGCCAGTCAGGGTAGATACGCAGTATTTT. Using reference TRBV7-8 and TRBJ2-3 for the parts outside the CDR3, the full variable domain is GAGVSQSPRYKVAKRGQDVALRCDPISGHVSLFWYQQALGQGPEFLTYFQNEAQLDKSGLPSDRFFAERPEGSVSTLKIQRTQQEDSAVYLCASGLKTLPVRVDTQYFGPGTRLTVL.